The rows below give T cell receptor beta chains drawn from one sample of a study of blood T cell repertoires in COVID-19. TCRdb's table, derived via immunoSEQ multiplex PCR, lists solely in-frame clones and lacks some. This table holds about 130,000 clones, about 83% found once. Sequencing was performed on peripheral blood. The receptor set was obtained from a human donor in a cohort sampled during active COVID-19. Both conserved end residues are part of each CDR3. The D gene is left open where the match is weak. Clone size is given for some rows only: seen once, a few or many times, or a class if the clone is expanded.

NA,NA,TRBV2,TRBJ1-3,CASSGQGRGSGNTIYF,TGTGCCAGCAGCGGCCAAGGTCGCGGCTCTGGAAACACCATATATTTT
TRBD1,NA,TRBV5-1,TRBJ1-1,CASRTGPDTEAFF,TGCGCCAGTAGGACAGGCCCAGACACTGAAGCTTTCTTT
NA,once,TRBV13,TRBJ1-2,CASSFQADRYGYTF,TGTGCCAGCAGCTTCCAGGCAGACCGTTATGGCTACACCTTC
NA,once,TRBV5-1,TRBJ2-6,CASSLEGKLSSGANVLTF,TGCGCCAGCAGCTTGGAGGGGAAGCTCTCCTCTGGGGCCAACGTCCTGACTTTC
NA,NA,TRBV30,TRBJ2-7,CAWSVKRGGPTTTSYEQYF,TGTGCCTGGAGTGTAAAGAGGGGGGGCCCTACTACTACCTCCTACGAGCAGTACTTC
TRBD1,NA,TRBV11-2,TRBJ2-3,CASSHPGQGGTDTQYF,TGTGCCAGCAGCCACCCGGGACAGGGCGGCACAGATACGCAGTATTTT
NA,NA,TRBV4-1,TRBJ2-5,CASSRRLGTEETQYF,TGCGCCAGCAGCCGAAGACTTGGGACTGAAGAGACCCAGTACTTC
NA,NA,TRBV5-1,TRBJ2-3,CASSLDGGTTDTQYF,TGCGCCAGCAGCTTGGACGGCGGGACGACAGATACGCAGTATTTT
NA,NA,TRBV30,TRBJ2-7,CAWSPGLLFYEQYF,TGTGCCTGGAGTCCGGGACTCCTTTTCTACGAGCAGTACTTC
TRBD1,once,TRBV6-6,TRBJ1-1,CASRKTGGTEAFF,TGTGCCAGCAGGAAGACAGGGGGCACTGAAGCTTTCTTT
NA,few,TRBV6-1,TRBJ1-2,CASSEARGGTDGYTF,TGTGCCAGCAGTGAAGCGAGAGGGGGTACTGATGGCTACACCTTC
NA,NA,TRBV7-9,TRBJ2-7,CASSLQGQPPYEQYF,TGTGCCAGCAGCTTACAGGGACAACCACCTTACGAGCAGTACTTC
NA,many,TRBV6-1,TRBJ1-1,CASSERGGTEAFF,TGTGCCAGCAGTGAAAGAGGGGGCACTGAAGCTTTCTTT
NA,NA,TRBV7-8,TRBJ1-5,CASSSEGGLSNQPQHF,TGTGCCAGCAGCTCGGAGGGGGGGCTCAGCAATCAGCCCCAGCATTTT
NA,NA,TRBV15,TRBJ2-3,CATSRAILTNLDTQYF,TGTGCCACCAGCAGAGCCATACTTACGAACCTAGATACGCAGTATTTT
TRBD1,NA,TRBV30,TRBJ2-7,CAGGQGNYEQYF,TGTGCCGGCGGACAGGGGAACTACGAGCAGTACTTC
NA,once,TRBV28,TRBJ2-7,CASTLGGTAPYEQYF,TGTGCCAGCACCCTCGGGGGTACAGCCCCCTACGAGCAGTACTTC
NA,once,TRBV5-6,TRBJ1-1,CASSFYTEAFF,TGTGCCAGCAGCTTCTACACTGAAGCTTTCTTT
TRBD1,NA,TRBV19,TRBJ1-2,CASSTKTGGNYGYTF,TGTGCCAGTAGTACAAAGACAGGGGGCAACTATGGCTACACCTTC
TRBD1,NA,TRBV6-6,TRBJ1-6,CASTTGTGYSPLHF,TGTGCCAGCACCACCGGGACAGGGTATTCACCCCTCCACTTT
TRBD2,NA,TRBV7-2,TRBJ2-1,CASSLVAGGHSEQFF,TGTGCCAGCAGCTTAGTAGCGGGGGGGCACTCTGAGCAGTTCTTC
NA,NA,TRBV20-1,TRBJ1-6,CSASGGGSYNSPLHF,TGCAGTGCTAGTGGGGGCGGCTCCTATAATTCACCCCTCCACTTT
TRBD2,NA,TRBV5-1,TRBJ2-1,CASSLERGLASVDEQFF,TGCGCCAGCAGCTTGGAGCGTGGACTAGCTAGTGTCGATGAGCAGTTCTTC
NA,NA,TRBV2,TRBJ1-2,CASGGDPRYGYTF,TGTGCCAGCGGAGGGGACCCGCGATATGGCTACACCTTC
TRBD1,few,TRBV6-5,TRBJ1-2,CASILTGAGYGYTF,TGTGCCAGCATCCTGACAGGGGCGGGATACGGCTACACCTTC
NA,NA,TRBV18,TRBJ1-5,CASFRTGNQPQHF,TGTGCCAGCTTTCGAACAGGGAATCAGCCCCAGCATTTT
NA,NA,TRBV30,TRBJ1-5,CAWTDSYNQPQHF,TGTGCCTGGACCGACTCGTACAATCAGCCCCAGCATTTT
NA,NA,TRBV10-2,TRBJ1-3,CASSPFEGNTIYF,TGCGCCAGCAGCCCCTTTGAGGGAAACACCATATATTTT
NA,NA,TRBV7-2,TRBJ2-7,CASSRRTPVDSYEQYF,TGTGCCAGCAGCCGCCGGACACCCGTTGACTCCTACGAGCAGTACTTC